Listed below are T cell receptor beta chains from one sample, sequenced in a study of T cell changes during pregnancy in multiple sclerosis. Assay used: immunoSEQ multiplex PCR; TCRdb lists only in-frame clones, some missing. The repertoire includes around 96,000 clones, about 93% of them detected once, and 3.5% to 4.5% sits in the top ten. Sequenced material: peripheral blood, taken in the first trimester of pregnancy. Receptors were obtained from a female donor with multiple sclerosis, enrolled in a pregnancy study. CDR3s include the opening cysteine and the closing phenylalanine or tryptophan. Each record gives: clone size, V gene, J gene, D gene, CDR3 protein, CDR3 DNA. A D gene is named only where the DNA matches it firmly. Clone size, where shown, is once, few, many, or a class for clones that have expanded.

size: -; V: TRBV5-4; J: TRBJ2-3; D: TRBD2; CDR3: CASSLATSGGALDTQYF; DNA: TGTGCCAGCAGCTTGGCCACCAGCGGGGGGGCCTTAGATACGCAGTATTTT
size: -; V: TRBV11-2; J: TRBJ2-7; D: TRBD1; CDR3: CASSWDRDVPVYEQYF; DNA: TGTGCCAGCAGTTGGGACAGGGACGTCCCCGTCTACGAGCAGTACTTC
size: -; V: TRBV5-1; J: TRBJ1-1; D: -; CDR3: CASSLTGYGTEAFF; DNA: TGCGCCAGCAGCTTGACAGGGTACGGAACTGAAGCTTTCTTT
size: -; V: TRBV5-4; J: TRBJ2-5; D: -; CDR3: CASTYRDSETQYF; DNA: TGTGCCAGCACCTACCGGGACTCGGAGACCCAGTACTTC
size: -; V: TRBV11-2; J: TRBJ2-7; D: -; CDR3: CASSVSPEQYF; DNA: TGTGCCAGCAGCGTTTCCCCAGAGCAGTACTTC
size: -; V: TRBV2; J: TRBJ1-6; D: -; CDR3: CASTTEYQGSPLHF; DNA: TGTGCCAGCACCACAGAATATCAGGGTTCACCCCTCCACTTT
size: -; V: TRBV27; J: TRBJ2-2; D: TRBD2; CDR3: CASSILAGETGELFF; DNA: TGTGCCAGCAGTATCCTAGCGGGGGAGACCGGGGAGCTGTTTTTT
size: -; V: TRBV19; J: TRBJ1-3; D: -; CDR3: CASTRWGPNSGNTIYF; DNA: TGTGCCAGTACCAGGTGGGGGCCTAACTCTGGAAACACCATATATTTT
size: -; V: TRBV19; J: TRBJ2-7; D: -; CDR3: CASSIDWGRRVNEQYF; DNA: TGTGCCAGTAGTATAGATTGGGGCCGGAGAGTCAACGAGCAGTACTTC
size: -; V: TRBV30; J: TRBJ2-1; D: TRBD2; CDR3: CAWSVRSSGTGNEQFF; DNA: TGTGCCTGGAGTGTACGGAGTAGCGGGACCGGGAATGAGCAGTTCTTC
size: -; V: TRBV19; J: TRBJ1-1; D: TRBD1; CDR3: CASSIGQGSLDNTEAFF; DNA: TGTGCCAGTAGTATCGGACAGGGAAGCCTCGACAACACTGAAGCTTTCTTT
size: few; V: TRBV15; J: TRBJ2-5; D: -; CDR3: CATSRDQGEVETQYF; DNA: TGTGCCACCAGCAGAGATCAAGGGGAGGTGGAGACCCAGTACTTC
size: -; V: TRBV9; J: TRBJ1-3; D: -; CDR3: CASSVGWGGENTIYF; DNA: TGTGCCAGCAGCGTAGGATGGGGGGGTGAAAACACCATATATTTT
size: -; V: TRBV6-6; J: TRBJ1-1; D: -; CDR3: CASSYFGGANTEAFF; DNA: TGTGCCAGCAGTTACTTCGGAGGAGCAAACACTGAAGCTTTCTTT
size: -; V: TRBV11-2; J: TRBJ1-2; D: -; CDR3: CASSFSIYGYTF; DNA: TGTGCCAGCAGCTTTAGTATTTATGGCTACACCTTC
size: -; V: TRBV5-1; J: TRBJ2-7; D: TRBD2; CDR3: CASSLYAGLGVYEQYF; DNA: TGCGCCAGCAGCTTGTACGCGGGACTAGGGGTCTACGAGCAGTACTTC
size: once; V: TRBV7-7; J: TRBJ2-5; D: -; CDR3: CASSLGGGETQYF; DNA: TGTGCTAGCAGCTTAGGGGGGGGAGAGACCCAGTACTTC
size: once; V: TRBV4-1; J: TRBJ1-2; D: -; CDR3: CASSWRDGYTF; DNA: TGCGCCAGCAGCTGGAGGGACGGCTACACCTTC
size: -; V: TRBV6-1; J: TRBJ2-7; D: -; CDR3: CAKPQGSFHEQYF; DNA: TGTGCCAAACCGCAGGGGTCTTTCCACGAGCAGTACTTC
size: -; V: TRBV15; J: TRBJ2-2; D: -; CDR3: CATSRRANTGELFF; DNA: TGTGCCACCAGCAGGCGTGCGAACACCGGGGAGCTGTTTTTT
size: -; V: TRBV15; J: TRBJ1-4; D: TRBD1; CDR3: CATSRDGGGGEKLFF; DNA: TGTGCCACCAGCAGAGATGGTGGAGGGGGCGAAAAACTGTTTTTT
size: -; V: TRBV18; J: TRBJ1-4; D: -; CDR3: CASSPPEPNEKLFF; DNA: TGTGCCAGCTCACCACCAGAGCCTAATGAAAAACTGTTTTTT
size: -; V: TRBV4-1; J: TRBJ2-3; D: TRBD1; CDR3: CASSTPQGARTDTQYF; DNA: TGCGCCAGCAGCACCCCACAGGGGGCGAGGACAGATACGCAGTATTTT
size: -; V: TRBV2; J: TRBJ2-7; D: TRBD2; CDR3: CASSVGLAGGAQYF; DNA: TGTGCCAGCAGTGTGGGACTAGCGGGGGGGGCGCAGTACTTC
size: few; V: TRBV14; J: TRBJ2-1; D: -; CDR3: CASSPWASDNEQFF; DNA: TGTGCCAGCAGCCCGTGGGCTAGCGACAATGAGCAGTTCTTC
size: -; V: TRBV6-6; J: TRBJ1-1; D: -; CDR3: CASSTNMNTEAFF; DNA: TGTGCCAGCAGTACAAACATGAACACTGAAGCTTTCTTT
size: few; V: TRBV10-3; J: TRBJ2-1; D: TRBD2; CDR3: CAIRGSGGENEQFF; DNA: TGTGCCATCAGGGGGAGCGGGGGGGAGAATGAGCAGTTCTTC
size: -; V: TRBV6-5; J: TRBJ1-1; D: -; CDR3: CASSYSGKEAFF; DNA: TGTGCCAGCAGCTACTCGGGCAAAGAAGCTTTCTTT
size: -; V: TRBV18; J: TRBJ1-6; D: -; CDR3: CASSPNRPSLNSPLHF; DNA: TGTGCCAGCTCACCGAACAGGCCTTCCCTCAATTCACCCCTCCACTTT
size: -; V: TRBV27; J: TRBJ1-1; D: TRBD1; CDR3: CASSLSRTDRVTRAFF; DNA: TGTGCCAGCAGTTTGTCACGGACAGACAGGGTCACTCGAGCTTTCTTT
size: -; V: TRBV6-5; J: TRBJ1-4; D: -; CDR3: CASSYGRRWDEKLFF; DNA: TGTGCCAGCAGTTACGGGCGCCGTTGGGATGAAAAACTGTTTTTT
size: -; V: TRBV2; J: TRBJ2-5; D: -; CDR3: CASPGLAAETQYF; DNA: TGTGCCAGCCCCGGACTGGCGGCCGAGACCCAGTACTTC
size: -; V: TRBV9; J: TRBJ2-7; D: -; CDR3: CASSPRGRGAYEQYF; DNA: TGTGCCAGCAGCCCCCGCGGCAGGGGAGCCTACGAGCAGTACTTC
size: -; V: TRBV10-2; J: TRBJ1-5; D: TRBD1; CDR3: CASSEPWIRDRVDLGNQPQHF; DNA: TGCGCCAGCAGTGAGCCCTGGATCCGGGACAGGGTGGATCTGGGCAATCAGCCCCAGCATTTT
size: -; V: TRBV6-5; J: TRBJ1-2; D: -; CDR3: CASSYSGGGYTF; DNA: TGTGCCAGCAGTTACTCCGGCGGTGGCTACACCTTC
size: -; V: TRBV5-6; J: TRBJ2-1; D: TRBD2; CDR3: CASSELAGAYNEQFF; DNA: TGTGCCAGCAGCGAACTAGCGGGGGCGTACAATGAGCAGTTCTTC